Described below is a single T cell receptor beta chain sequence and its context. What it binds is unknown. V lost 5 bases to trimming and J lost 0 bases, with 14 bases between them. This CDR3 comprises 16 residues. Germline CDR1 and CDR2: SGHAT and FQNNGV. The data belong to a study of cytomegalovirus exposure and HLA in healthy donors. Across the whole study: The approximately 120 million unique TCR beta sequences, from some 170 million T cells, were found by an earlier analysis. Overall study findings and caveats: The study recorded over 150 TCR beta chains that were cytomegalovirus-associated. In a later analysis, TCR beta V- and J-gene trimming was associated with a missense DCLRE1C variant. For most TCR beta V segments, an earlier analysis put the productive rate at about 90% or about 30% of the time.

Primers: 60 Vbeta forward and 13 Jbeta reverse. Assay used: immunoSEQ multiplex PCR; TCRdb lists only in-frame clones, some missing. This table has about 200,000 clones, approximately 80% appearing once. The clonotype was recovered from a male donor in good health and CMV-seronegative. The specimen was PBMCs. The chain is built from TRBV11-2 and TRBJ1-3; D perhaps matches TRBD1 (5 bases). The CDR3 DNA sequence: TGTGCCAGCAGCCTAGGACGGACAAGCTCTGGAAACACCATATATTTT. This sequence encodes CASSLGRTSSGNTIYF.